The following is a TCR beta chain sequence with its context. The antigen is unknown. The data derive from a study of cytomegalovirus exposure and HLA in healthy donors. Study conclusions and caveats: In an earlier analysis, in roughly 580 donors, most V segments appeared productive either ~90% or ~30% of the time. Further analysis, carried out later, found HLA-associated TCR beta chains more clonally expanded than equally common other chains. Several top significant clusters appeared, in a later analysis, to be linked to common viral pathogens. Most likely, a cluster of highly shared sequence variants arose as a sequencing artifact.

Germline CDR1 SGHNT, CDR2 YENEEA. The V segment lost 1 base and the J segment 10 bases; nucleotides outside the gene matches: 9. This CDR3 comprises 15 residues. It was with 60 Vbeta and 13 Jbeta primers that the PCR ran. Only in-frame clones appear in the TCRdb table, and some are missing; sequencing was by immunoSEQ multiplex PCR. This sample carries more than 90,000 clones, 79% of them seen once, and the ten largest clones take approximately 3%. The sample was PBMCs. The receptor comes from a woman younger than 35 in good health and CMV-seropositive. This chain uses TRBV11-3 with TRBJ2-1; 8 bases are shared with TRBD2. The CDR3 spells CASSLAGGPLREQFF. The CDR3 DNA follows: TGTGCCAGCAGCTTAGCGGGAGGGCCTCTCAGAGAGCAGTTCTTC.